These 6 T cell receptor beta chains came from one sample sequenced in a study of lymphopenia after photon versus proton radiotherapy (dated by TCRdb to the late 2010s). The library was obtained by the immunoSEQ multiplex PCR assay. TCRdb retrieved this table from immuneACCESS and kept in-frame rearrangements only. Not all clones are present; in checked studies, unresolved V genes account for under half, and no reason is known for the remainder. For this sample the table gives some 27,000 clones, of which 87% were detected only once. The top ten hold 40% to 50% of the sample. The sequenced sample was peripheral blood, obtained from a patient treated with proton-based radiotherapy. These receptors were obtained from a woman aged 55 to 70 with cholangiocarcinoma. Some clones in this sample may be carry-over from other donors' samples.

The CDR3 DNA is TGTGCCAGCAGCCAAGTATCTACAGGTTACCTCTACGAGCAGTACTTC. It translates to CASSQVSTGYLYEQYF. This chain joins TRBV14 and TRBJ2-7; D is possibly TRBD1 (5 bases). Germline CDR1 reads SGHDN; CDR2 reads FVKESK. Trimming removed 1 base from V and 3 bases from J, with 16 bases in between. The CDR3 has 16 residues.

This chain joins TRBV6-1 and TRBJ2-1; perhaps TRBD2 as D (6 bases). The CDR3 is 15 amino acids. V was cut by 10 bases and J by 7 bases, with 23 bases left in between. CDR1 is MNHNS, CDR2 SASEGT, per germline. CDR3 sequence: CATAFGTHSGNEQFF. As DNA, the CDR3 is TGTGCCACCGCCTTCGGGACTCACTCTGGGAATGAGCAGTTCTTC.

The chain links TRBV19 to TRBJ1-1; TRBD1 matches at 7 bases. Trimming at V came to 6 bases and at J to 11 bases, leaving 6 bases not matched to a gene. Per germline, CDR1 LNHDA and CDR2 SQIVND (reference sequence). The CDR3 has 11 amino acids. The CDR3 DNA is TGTGCCAGTAGGAACAGGGGTGTTGCTTTCTTT. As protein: CASRNRGVAFF.

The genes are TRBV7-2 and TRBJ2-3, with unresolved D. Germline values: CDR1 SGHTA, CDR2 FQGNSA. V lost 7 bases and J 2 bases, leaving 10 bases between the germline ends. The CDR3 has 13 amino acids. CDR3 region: CASTVRHTDTQYF. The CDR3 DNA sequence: TGTGCCAGCACCGTCAGGCACACAGATACGCAGTATTTT.

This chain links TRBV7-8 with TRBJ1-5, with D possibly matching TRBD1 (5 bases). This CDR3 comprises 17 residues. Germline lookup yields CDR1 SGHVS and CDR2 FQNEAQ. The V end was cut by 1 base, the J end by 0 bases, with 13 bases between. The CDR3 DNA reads TGTGCCAGCAGCTTAGGAAGGGGAAGTTATAGCAATCAGCCCCAGCATTTT. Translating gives CASSLGRGSYSNQPQHF.

The CDR3: CASSLGDRGPGNTIYF. The CDR3 DNA is TGTGCCAGCAGCTTAGGCGACAGGGGGCCCGGAAACACCATATATTTT. The chain uses TRBV11-3 and TRBJ1-3; 10 nucleotides agree with TRBD1. The CDR3 covers 16 residues. CDR1 and CDR2 (germline): SGHNT, YENEEA. The J segment lost 4 bases and the V segment lost 1 base, leaving 4 bases of the junction unmatched. Combining the CDR3 with reference TRBV11-3 and TRBJ1-3 gives the whole variable domain EAGVVQSPRYKIIEKKQPVAFWCNPISGHNTLYWYLQNLGQGPELLIRYENEEAVDDSQLPKDRFSAERLKGVDSTLKIQPAELGDSAVYLCASSLGDRGPGNTIYFGEGSWLTVV.